The present T cell receptor beta chain was sequenced within a study of blood T cell repertoires in COVID-19. Study as a whole: The United States, Italy and Spain provided the acute and convalescent COVID-19 samples. PBMCs, B-cell-depleted T cells, or T cells provided the cDNA or gDNA that made up the material.

The CDR3 runs 15 residues. Germline V gene lookup returns CDR1 SGHTA and CDR2 FQGNSA. V lost 5 bases to trimming and J lost 3 bases, with 17 bases between them. Original processing methods: Quantification of nucleated cells was approximated via reference gene primer amplification. The table came from immunoSEQ multiplex PCR; TCRdb's copy has only in-frame clones and leaves some out. V, J and clone size are taken as reported in that table, and D and trimming were inferred from the DNA itself. The sample records 100,000 to 150,000 clones, 80% to 90% being singletons. Sequences were obtained from peripheral blood. This receptor was taken from a man in his fifties with active or convalescent COVID-19. The V and J genes are TRBV7-2 and TRBJ2-7, with a possible D match to TRBD1 (6 bases). CDR3 DNA: TGTGCCAGCAGCCTAAAACAGGGATGGCTCTACGAGCAGTACTTC. It yields the protein CASSLKQGWLYEQYF.